This T cell receptor (beta chain) was captured in a study of memory B cells and T cells in multiple sclerosis. Stimulus-free culture yielded autoproliferating CFSE-dim and non-proliferating CFSE-high T cells, each sequenced separately. Replicate wells were pooled after six to seven days of stimulus-free culture of 40 million to 65 million CFSE-labeled PBMCs. The PBMCs received approximately 0.5 uM CFSE and serum-free culture with no added stimuli. The assay was immunoSEQ multiplex PCR, and TCRdb's table has in-frame clones only and misses some. The sample includes about 32,000 clones, approximately 85% of them seen just once. Germline V lookup: CDR1 SGHRS, CDR2 YFSETQ. After removal of 3 bases from V and 3 bases from J, the junction contained 18 bases not matched to a gene. There are 18 residues in the CDR3. Study-wide points: Shared clonotype counts depended on differing compartment clone-set sizes and were normalized.

On this clone itself: Its antigen is not known.

The sample taken for sequencing was PBMCs from blood kept in culture. The TCR was taken from a human donor with multiple sclerosis. This rearrangement joins TRBV5-1 to TRBJ2-7; TRBD2 aligns across 7 bases. The CDR3 nucleotides read TGCGCCAGCAGCTCGCCCGGGACTACTTACAGATCCTACTACGAGCAGTACTTC. As protein: CASSSPGTTYRSYYEQYF.